One sample yielded the 10 T cell receptor beta chains listed below, sequenced in a study of OX40 agonist ivuxolimab in advanced cancers. The method was immunoSEQ multiplex PCR; TCRdb's version includes in-frame clones alone and lacks a portion of them. The sample yields around 86,000 clones, 89% seen once. The source was CD4+ or CD8+ T cells sorted from blood, collected in a trial of the OX40 agonist ivuxolimab. Receptors originate from an adult with an advanced solid tumor such as melanoma, head and neck, liver or kidney cancer.

This chain joins TRBV11-2 and TRBJ2-3; 13 bases align to TRBD2. V trimming: 5 bases; J trimming: 4 bases; junction bases outside the gene matches: 3. The germline gives CDR1 SGHAT, CDR2 FQNNGV. This CDR3 comprises 15 residues. CDR3 sequence reads: CASSLTSGRSDTQYF. The CDR3 DNA is TGTGCCAGCAGCCTGACTAGCGGGAGGTCAGATACGCAGTATTTT.

V gene TRBV7-2 combines with J gene TRBJ1-1, with 7 bases identical to TRBD1. The V gene end was trimmed by 2 bases and the J gene end by 1 base; junction bases not matched to a gene: 4. The CDR3 loop spans 15 amino acids. Germline V CDR1 and CDR2: SGHTA, FQGNSA. For the CDR3, the DNA is TGTGCCAGCAGCTTAAGCGGACAGGCGAACACTGAAGCTTTCTTT. It translates to CASSLSGQANTEAFF.

The chain is built from TRBV7-8 and TRBJ2-7; 14 nucleotides align to TRBD2. V shed 1 base, J shed 7 bases, and the junction held 6 bases outside the gene matches. Germline-derived CDR1 and CDR2 are SGHVS and FQNEAQ. This CDR3 is 16 amino acids long. As DNA, the CDR3 is TGTGCCAGCAGCTTAGAGGGACTAGCGGGAGCCGGGGAGCAGTACTTC. It specifies CASSLEGLAGAGEQYF.

The chain employs TRBV14 and TRBJ1-2; a weak D match, TRBD1 (6 bases). Per the germline V gene, CDR1 is SGHDN and CDR2 is FVKESK. The CDR3 has 14 residues. Trimming removed 1 base from V and 4 bases from J, with 10 bases in between. The CDR3 sequence: CASSQVGTFYGYTF. The CDR3 DNA reads TGTGCCAGCAGCCAAGTTGGGACATTCTATGGCTACACCTTC. The variable domain in full, completed from reference TRBV14 and TRBJ1-2, reads EAGVTQFPSHSVIEKGQTVTLRCDPISGHDNLYWYRRVMGKEIKFLLHFVKESKQDESGMPNNRFLAERTGGTYSTLKVQPAELEDSGVYFCASSQVGTFYGYTFGSGTRLTVV.

This chain uses TRBV5-1 with TRBJ2-1; D is undetermined. This CDR3 is built from 13 residues. Germline V gene data show CDR1 as SGHRS and CDR2 as YFSETQ. V gave up 4 bases and J gave up 8 bases, with 13 bases separating them. The CDR3 sequence: CASSASEVYEQFF. The DNA for the CDR3 is TGCGCCAGCAGCGCCAGTGAAGTCTATGAGCAGTTCTTC.

CDR3 sequence (DNA): TGTGCCAGCAGCCCACCTCATCAGCGGGCACTATACCAAGAGACCCAGTACTTC. This gives the protein CASSPPHQRALYQETQYF. The chain joins TRBV7-2 to TRBJ2-5, with a possible D match to TRBD2 (6 bases). Germline V gene sequence: CDR1 SGHTA, CDR2 FQGNSA. The CDR3 runs 18 residues. The ends were cut back, 5 bases at V and 0 bases at J, with 22 bases in the middle.

CDR3 residues: CASSSRVSPLHF. The CDR3 coding sequence is TGTGCCAGCAGTTCCAGGGTTTCACCCCTCCACTTT. The V call is TRBV5-6, the J call TRBJ1-6; D might be TRBD1 (5 bases). Germline V gene sequence: CDR1 SGHDT, CDR2 YYEEEE. Trimming left V 5 bases short and J 9 bases short, with 9 bases between. This CDR3 has 12 amino acids. Looking up the rest from reference TRBV5-6 and TRBJ1-6 gives the full variable domain: DAGVTQSPTHLIKTRGQQVTLRCSPKSGHDTVSWYQQALGQGPQFIFQYYEEEERQRGNFPDRFSGHQFPNYSSELNVNALLLGDSALYLCASSSRVSPLHFGNGTRLTVT.

This chain connects TRBV5-1 to TRBJ2-7, with D tentatively TRBD2 (5 bases). Germline assignment: CDR1 SGHRS and CDR2 YFSETQ. The CDR3 length is 17 residues. Trimming removed 2 bases at V and 2 bases at J, with 20 bases between. The CDR3 DNA reads as TGCGCCAGCAGCTTCACCGGCTCTCCGACGGGAACCTACGAGCAGTACTTC. Protein: CASSFTGSPTGTYEQYF.

The genes are TRBV7-6 and TRBJ2-7, with 8 nucleotides matching TRBD1. Germline trimming cut 4 bases from V and 5 bases from J; bases unmatched to any gene: 7. CDR1 and CDR2 (germline): SGHVS, FNYEAQ. There are 14 residues in the CDR3. CDR3 sequence (DNA): TGTGCCAGCAGCTGGGGGGCAGGGGGCGACGAGCAGTACTTC. Residues: CASSWGAGGDEQYF.

V gene TRBV10-2 combines with J gene TRBJ1-5; perhaps TRBD1 as D (5 bases). V gave up 6 bases and J gave up 4 bases, with 10 bases separating them. This CDR3 is built from 13 residues. Germline V gene data show CDR1 as WSHSY and CDR2 as SAAADI. CDR3 residues: CASSPTDNQPQHF. The CDR3 DNA sequence: TGCGCCAGCAGCCCGACAGATAATCAGCCCCAGCATTTT.